Listed below are T cell receptor beta chains from one sample, sequenced in a study of T cells in Graves' hyperthyroidism and ophthalmopathy. TCRdb used MiXCR to reprocess the multiplex PCR reads, holding one entry per CDR3 protein. Among approximately 700,000 distinct CDR3 sequences listed, less than 20% were seen once. Source material: blood. Source of these receptors: a man aged 18 to 30 with Graves' hyperthyroidism. Each CDR3 is given with its conserved first and last residue. The D gene is left open where the match is weak.

j_call	v_call	d_call	cdr3_aa
TRBJ1-2	TRBV3-1	TRBD1	CASSHGTGRHGYTF
TRBJ2-5	TRBV7-9	NA	CASSPAEQETQYF
TRBJ1-2	TRBV25-1	NA	CASSEIGYNYGYTF
TRBJ2-3	TRBV5-6	NA	CASSGYRDVATDTQYF
TRBJ2-1	TRBV5-1	NA	CASSLAWSPPGEQFF
TRBJ1-3	TRBV5-1	NA	CASSLEGTGNTIYF
TRBJ1-5	TRBV12-3/TRBV12-4	NA	CASSFRRSQPQHF
TRBJ2-7	TRBV20-1	TRBD1	CSAPDSDRSTYEQYF
TRBJ2-7	TRBV20-1	TRBD2	CSASGAAYEQYF
TRBJ2-2	TRBV20-1	NA	CSVKRGGRTGELFF
TRBJ2-7	TRBV4-1	NA	CASSQDRGGSYEQYF
TRBJ1-5	TRBV28	NA	CASKNQGPDQPQHF
TRBJ1-4	TRBV20-1	NA	CSARAHRSNEKLFF
TRBJ2-1	TRBV28	NA	CASSSQVESSYNEQFF
TRBJ2-5	TRBV7-9	NA	CASSPRDSNQETQYF
TRBJ2-5	TRBV11-2	TRBD1	CASSLARTGIGGETQYF
TRBJ2-2	TRBV13	NA	CASSPWRGPPGTGELFF
TRBJ2-1	TRBV20-1	NA	CSVRRGGYNEQFF
TRBJ1-2	TRBV12-3/TRBV12-4	NA	CASSLSAGKDGYTF
TRBJ2-7	TRBV5-1	TRBD2	CASSPPGTIYHEQYF
TRBJ2-2	TRBV2	NA	CASLGDTGELFF
TRBJ2-5	TRBV7-9	TRBD2	CASSFGTSGTDGTETQYF
TRBJ2-1	TRBV5-8	NA	CASSLGAGHSNEQFF
TRBJ2-1	TRBV28	TRBD2	CASFSTTSGNYNEQFF
TRBJ2-2	TRBV20-1	NA	CSAPDSLNTGELFF
TRBJ2-4	TRBV29-1	NA	CSVEDPPRIMEAKNIQYF
TRBJ2-3	TRBV20-1	TRBD2	CSARAGGPTDTQYF
TRBJ2-7	TRBV6-5	NA	CASSYSPLALPYEQYF
TRBJ2-7	TRBV6-2/TRBV6-3	TRBD2	CASSSLAGVGDEQYF
TRBJ2-1	TRBV19	TRBD2	CASKGTSGRVYLADNEQFF
TRBJ1-2	TRBV20-1	NA	CSASTPGLEGYGYTF
TRBJ1-2	TRBV11-3	NA	CASSPQSIGGYGYTF
TRBJ1-2	TRBV20-1	NA	CSAQTTSNYGYTF
TRBJ2-7	TRBV5-1	NA	CASSSLEAGEEQYF
TRBJ1-2	TRBV27	NA	CASSPGLGVGAWNGYTF
TRBJ2-1	TRBV28	TRBD2	CASSLLAGGVLYNEQFF
TRBJ1-1	TRBV18	NA	CASSQGEETEAFF
TRBJ2-3	TRBV20-1	TRBD2	CSARPSGTSTDTQYF
TRBJ2-1	TRBV28	NA	CASRGEFEQFF
TRBJ1-1	TRBV20-1	NA	CSATTGGSTEAFF
TRBJ2-1	TRBV7-9	TRBD2	CASSSSLAGGPEFF